This T cell receptor (beta chain) was sequenced for a study of T-cell memory formation after mild COVID-19. Comments on this clonotype: What it recognizes is unknown.

Overall study results and limits: Mostly located in CM and EM were contracting CD4+ clones, with contracting CD8+ clones located in EMRA. There were some responding clones in pre-infection memory, which suggested that cross-reactive memory had joined.

TCRdb passed the 5' RACE reads through MiXCR, listing each CDR3 protein once. The table shows hundreds of thousands of distinct CDR3 sequences, with about a fifth occurring only once. The CDR3 extends over 14 amino acids. CDR1 is MGHRA, CDR2 YSYEKL, per germline. Between the trimmed V and J ends, which lost 1 base and 6 bases, there was a span of 10 bases. The chain couples TRBV4-1 to TRBJ1-5, with D hard to call. The sequence was collected from an adult woman who had mild COVID-19 (a few samples of this study predate the infection). Cell type and time point are not known. Sequences were obtained from PBMCs or a T cell subset sorted from them (not recorded which). This chain's CDR3 is CASSQVELGQPQHF. The CDR3, as DNA: TGCGCCAGCAGCCAAGTAGAGTTGGGTCAGCCCCAGCATTTT.